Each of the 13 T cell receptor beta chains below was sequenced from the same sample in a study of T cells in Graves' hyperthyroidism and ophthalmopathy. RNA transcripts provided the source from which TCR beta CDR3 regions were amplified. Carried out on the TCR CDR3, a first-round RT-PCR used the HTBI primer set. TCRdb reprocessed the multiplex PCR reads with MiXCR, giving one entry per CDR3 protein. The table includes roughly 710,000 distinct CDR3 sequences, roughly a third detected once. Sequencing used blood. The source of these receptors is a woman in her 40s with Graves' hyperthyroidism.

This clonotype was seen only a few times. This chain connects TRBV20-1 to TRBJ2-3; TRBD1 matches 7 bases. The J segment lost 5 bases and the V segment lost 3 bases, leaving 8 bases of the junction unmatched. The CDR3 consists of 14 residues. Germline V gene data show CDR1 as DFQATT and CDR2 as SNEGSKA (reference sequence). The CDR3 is CSASQQGHGDTQYF. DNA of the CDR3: TGCAGTGCTAGTCAACAGGGGCATGGAGATACGCAGTATTTT.

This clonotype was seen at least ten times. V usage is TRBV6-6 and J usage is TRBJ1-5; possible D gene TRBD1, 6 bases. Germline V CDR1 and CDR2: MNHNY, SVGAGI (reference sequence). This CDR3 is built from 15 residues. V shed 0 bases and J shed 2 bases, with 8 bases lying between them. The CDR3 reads CASSYSSGGNQPQHF. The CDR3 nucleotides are TGTGCCAGCAGTTACTCTTCAGGGGGCAATCAGCCCCAGCATTTT.

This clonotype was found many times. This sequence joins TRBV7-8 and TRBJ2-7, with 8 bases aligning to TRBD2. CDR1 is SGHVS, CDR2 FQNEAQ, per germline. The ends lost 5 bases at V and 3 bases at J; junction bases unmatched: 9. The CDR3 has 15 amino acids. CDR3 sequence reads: CASSPRSGSIYEQYF. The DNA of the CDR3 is TGTGCCAGCAGCCCCCGGAGCGGGAGTATCTACGAGCAGTACTTC.

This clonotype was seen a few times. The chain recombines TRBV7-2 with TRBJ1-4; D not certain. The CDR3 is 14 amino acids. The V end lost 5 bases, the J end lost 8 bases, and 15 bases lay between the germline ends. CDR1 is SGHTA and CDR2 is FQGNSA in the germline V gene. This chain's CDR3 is CASSQDWSDEKLFF. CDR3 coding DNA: TGTGCCAGCAGCCAAGATTGGTCAGACGAAAAACTGTTTTTT.

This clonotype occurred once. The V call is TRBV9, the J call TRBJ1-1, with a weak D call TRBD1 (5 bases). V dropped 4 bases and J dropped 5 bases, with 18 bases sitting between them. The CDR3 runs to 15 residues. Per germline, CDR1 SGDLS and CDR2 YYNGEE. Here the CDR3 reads CASSPSGGGHTEAFF. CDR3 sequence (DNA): TGTGCCAGCAGCCCATCGGGGGGAGGGCATACTGAAGCTTTCTTT.

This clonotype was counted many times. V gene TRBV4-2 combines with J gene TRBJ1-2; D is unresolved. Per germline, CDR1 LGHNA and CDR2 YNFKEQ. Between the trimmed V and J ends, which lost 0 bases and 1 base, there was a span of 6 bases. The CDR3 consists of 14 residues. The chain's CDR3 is CASSQDQVNYGYTF. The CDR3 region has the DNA TGTGCCAGCAGCCAAGATCAGGTTAACTATGGCTACACCTTC.

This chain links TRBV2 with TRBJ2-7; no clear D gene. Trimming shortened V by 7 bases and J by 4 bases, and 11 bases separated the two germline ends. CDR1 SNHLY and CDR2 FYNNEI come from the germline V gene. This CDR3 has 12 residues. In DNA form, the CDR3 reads TGTGCCAGCATGTTAAGTGGGTACGAGCAGTACTTC. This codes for CASMLSGYEQYF.

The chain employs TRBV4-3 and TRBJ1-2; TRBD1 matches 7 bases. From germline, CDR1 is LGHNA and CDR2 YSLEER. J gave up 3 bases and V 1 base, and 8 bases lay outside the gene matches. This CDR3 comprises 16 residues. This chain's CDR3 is CASSQGETGRYYGYTF. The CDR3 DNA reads TGCGCCAGCAGCCAAGGGGAGACAGGGAGGTACTATGGCTACACCTTC.

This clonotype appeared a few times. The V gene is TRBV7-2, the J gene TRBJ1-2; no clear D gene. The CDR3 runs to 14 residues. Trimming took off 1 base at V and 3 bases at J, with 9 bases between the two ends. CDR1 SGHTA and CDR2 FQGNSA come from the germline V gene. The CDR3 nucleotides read TGTGCCAGCAGCTTAGGAGAGGGCTACTATGGCTACACCTTC. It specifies CASSLGEGYYGYTF.

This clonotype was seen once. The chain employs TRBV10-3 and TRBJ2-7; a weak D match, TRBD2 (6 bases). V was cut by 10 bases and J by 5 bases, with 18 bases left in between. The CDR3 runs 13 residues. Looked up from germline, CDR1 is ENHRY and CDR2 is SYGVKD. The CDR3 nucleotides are TGTGCCACCAGGACGGGGCCGGGGGACGAGCAGTACTTC. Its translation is CATRTGPGDEQYF.

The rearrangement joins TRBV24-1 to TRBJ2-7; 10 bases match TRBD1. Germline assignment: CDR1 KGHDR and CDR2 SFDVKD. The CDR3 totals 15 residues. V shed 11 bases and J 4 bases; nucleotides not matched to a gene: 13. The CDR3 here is CASKARGQGQYEQYF. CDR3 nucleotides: TGTGCCAGCAAGGCCCGGGGACAGGGGCAGTACGAGCAGTACTTC.

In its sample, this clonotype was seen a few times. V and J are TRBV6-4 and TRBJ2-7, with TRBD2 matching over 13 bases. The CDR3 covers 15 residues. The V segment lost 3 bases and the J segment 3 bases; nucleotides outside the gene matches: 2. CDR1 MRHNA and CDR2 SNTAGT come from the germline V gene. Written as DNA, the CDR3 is TGTGCCAGCAGTGATGGACTAGCGGGAGACTACGAGCAGTACTTC. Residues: CASSDGLAGDYEQYF.

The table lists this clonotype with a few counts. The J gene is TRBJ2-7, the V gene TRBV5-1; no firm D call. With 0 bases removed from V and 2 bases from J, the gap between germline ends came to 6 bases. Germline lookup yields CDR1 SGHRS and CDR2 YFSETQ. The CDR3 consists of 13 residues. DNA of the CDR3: TGCGCCAGCAGCTTGGGGAACCCCTACGAGCAGTACTTC. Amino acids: CASSLGNPYEQYF.